Included here is one TCR beta chain sequence, with context. V shed 7 bases and J shed 7 bases, with 19 bases lying between them. The CDR3 is made up of 14 amino acids. CDR1 is MNHEY and CDR2 is SVGAGI in the germline V gene. TCRdb keeps only in-frame clones here, not all; method: immunoSEQ multiplex PCR. The table lists approximately 180,000 clones, about 79% of them singletons. These data originate in a study of blood T cell repertoires in COVID-19. The material sequenced was PBMCs or T cells enriched from blood (not recorded which). This clonotype was sampled from a man between 50 and 59 years old who had recovered from COVID-19. The chain recombines TRBV6-5 with TRBJ1-1, with D maybe TRBD1 (5 bases). The CDR3 here is CASKSLGGTGEAFF. DNA for the CDR3: TGTGCCAGCAAATCTTTGGGGGGGACCGGTGAAGCTTTCTTT.